This TCR beta chain was documented in a study of shared clonotypes between healthy human individuals. Overall study: Three CD4 naive, three CD4 memory, two CD8 naive and one CD8 memory plate were used per donor. Study-level findings and limits: It was only blood that was sampled, and tissue repertoires likely differ. Shared across a few donors were 5% to 6% of the naive CD4 clonotypes.

As regards this clone: Its target is unknown.

Each PCR replicate from the sorted subsets contained 200 to 250 ng DNA, which is tens of thousands of T cell genomes. Method: immunoSEQ multiplex PCR; TCRdb's copy keeps in-frame clones and lacks some. The sample lists millions of clones, around 93% seen once, with under 2% in the top ten. Naivety among CD8 cells was defined by CD45RO negativity and positive CCR7 selection, thereby excluding terminally differentiated effector memory CD45RA+ cells. CDR3 length equals 13 residues. Germline loops: CDR1 SEHNR, CDR2 FQNEAQ (reference sequence). Germline trimming cut 7 bases from V and 4 bases from J; bases unmatched to any gene: 5.

This clonotype was obtained from a man younger than 35 in good health. Some clones in this sample may be carry-over from other donors' samples. The genes are TRBV7-9 and TRBJ2-3; 7 bases align to TRBD2. Material for sequencing was naive CD8+ T cells from PBMCs. CDR3 DNA: TGTGCCAGCATCCTGGGGGGGGCAGATACGCAGTATTTT. It translates to CASILGGADTQYF.